A selection of T cell receptor beta chains follows, all from one sample in a study of T-cell memory formation after mild COVID-19. Using its own MiXCR run on the 5' RACE reads, TCRdb lists one record per CDR3 protein. This sample has fewer than 350,000 distinct CDR3 sequences; around an eighth occur once, and the top ten carry 20% to 25%. Sequenced material: PBMCs or a T cell subset sorted from them (not recorded which). These receptors came from a man aged 18 to 29 who had mild COVID-19 (a few samples of this study predate the infection). Cell type and time point are not known. Each CDR3 is given without its conserved first and last residue. Expanded clones are given a class, and other clones once, few, many or no size at all.

cdr3_aa: ASSPSPASNEQF
v_call: TRBV5-1
clone_size: .
j_call: TRBJ2-1

cdr3_aa: ASSYPGGEHGYT
v_call: TRBV5-1
clone_size: many
j_call: TRBJ1-2

cdr3_aa: SARVTSAVALRTEAF
v_call: TRBV20-1
clone_size: .
j_call: TRBJ1-1

cdr3_aa: ASSSSRGDTQY
v_call: TRBV12-3/TRBV12-4
clone_size: few
j_call: TRBJ2-3

cdr3_aa: ASSPGQGLYGYT
v_call: TRBV5-1
clone_size: .
j_call: TRBJ1-2

cdr3_aa: ASSITLDPGELF
v_call: TRBV11-2
clone_size: few
j_call: TRBJ2-2

cdr3_aa: AWSRQGGITEAF
v_call: TRBV30
clone_size: few
j_call: TRBJ1-1

cdr3_aa: SAREATSTDTQY
v_call: TRBV20-1
clone_size: once
j_call: TRBJ2-3

cdr3_aa: ASSLGRDEQY
v_call: TRBV7-9
clone_size: few
j_call: TRBJ2-7

cdr3_aa: ASRMGQGFGSTDTQY
v_call: TRBV5-1
clone_size: few
j_call: TRBJ2-3

cdr3_aa: ASRGIGIFTPYGYT
v_call: TRBV12-3/TRBV12-4
clone_size: .
j_call: TRBJ1-2

cdr3_aa: ASSLYVPGELF
v_call: TRBV6-5
clone_size: .
j_call: TRBJ2-2

cdr3_aa: ASSSLSFDSANTGELF
v_call: TRBV7-9
clone_size: many
j_call: TRBJ2-2

cdr3_aa: ASSFGGNEKLF
v_call: TRBV7-9
clone_size: few
j_call: TRBJ1-4

cdr3_aa: ASSKRGGAGETQY
v_call: TRBV9
clone_size: few
j_call: TRBJ2-5

cdr3_aa: ASTQSANTGELF
v_call: TRBV12-3/TRBV12-4
clone_size: many
j_call: TRBJ2-2

cdr3_aa: ASSLFSGVLGGYT
v_call: TRBV28
clone_size: .
j_call: TRBJ1-2

cdr3_aa: ASSVRGFTGELF
v_call: TRBV7-2
clone_size: .
j_call: TRBJ2-2

cdr3_aa: ASSDFGQGVDTQY
v_call: TRBV6-4
clone_size: .
j_call: TRBJ2-3

cdr3_aa: ASSPRTGPYEQY
v_call: TRBV7-9
clone_size: many
j_call: TRBJ2-7

cdr3_aa: ASSQDRAGLAKNIQY
v_call: TRBV4-3
clone_size: few
j_call: TRBJ2-4

cdr3_aa: ASSLKNIQY
v_call: TRBV12-3/TRBV12-4
clone_size: many
j_call: TRBJ2-4

cdr3_aa: STSDSGGEKLF
v_call: TRBV20-1
clone_size: few
j_call: TRBJ1-4

cdr3_aa: ASSGDRGPSYNEQF
v_call: TRBV10-1
clone_size: .
j_call: TRBJ2-1

cdr3_aa: ASSQDGGNTQY
v_call: TRBV4-3
clone_size: few
j_call: TRBJ2-3

cdr3_aa: ATELFGNTEAF
v_call: TRBV28
clone_size: .
j_call: TRBJ1-1

cdr3_aa: ATLLAGVTDTQY
v_call: TRBV6-6
clone_size: .
j_call: TRBJ2-3

cdr3_aa: ASSPQGVYGYT
v_call: TRBV7-2
clone_size: .
j_call: TRBJ1-2

cdr3_aa: ASRSGMSNEQY
v_call: TRBV12-3/TRBV12-4
clone_size: few
j_call: TRBJ2-7

cdr3_aa: ASSQGRDINTGELF
v_call: TRBV4-1
clone_size: many
j_call: TRBJ2-2

cdr3_aa: ASSMGARNQPQH
v_call: TRBV28
clone_size: .
j_call: TRBJ1-5

cdr3_aa: ASRPGTGDYEQY
v_call: TRBV12-3/TRBV12-4
clone_size: many
j_call: TRBJ2-7

cdr3_aa: ASSRQRSTDTQY
v_call: TRBV27
clone_size: few
j_call: TRBJ2-3

cdr3_aa: ASSVAGGPNEQF
v_call: TRBV9
clone_size: .
j_call: TRBJ2-1

cdr3_aa: ASSEYSNYGYT
v_call: TRBV6-1
clone_size: .
j_call: TRBJ1-2

cdr3_aa: ASSRRDRNYGYT
v_call: TRBV6-6
clone_size: few
j_call: TRBJ1-2

cdr3_aa: ASSLAPNEKLF
v_call: TRBV7-6
clone_size: many
j_call: TRBJ1-4